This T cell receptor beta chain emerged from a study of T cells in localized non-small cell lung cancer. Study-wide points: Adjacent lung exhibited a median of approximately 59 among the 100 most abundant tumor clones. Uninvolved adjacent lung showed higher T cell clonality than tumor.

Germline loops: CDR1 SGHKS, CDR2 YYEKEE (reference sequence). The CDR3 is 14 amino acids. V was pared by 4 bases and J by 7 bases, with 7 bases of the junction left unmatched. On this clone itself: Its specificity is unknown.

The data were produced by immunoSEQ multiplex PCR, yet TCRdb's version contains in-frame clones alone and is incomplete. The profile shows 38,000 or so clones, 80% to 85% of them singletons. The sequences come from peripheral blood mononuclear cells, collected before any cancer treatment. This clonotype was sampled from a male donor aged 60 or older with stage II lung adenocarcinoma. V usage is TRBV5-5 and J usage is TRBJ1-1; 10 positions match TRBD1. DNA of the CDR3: TGTGCCAGCAGCCCGGGACAGGGGCGAGGTGAAGCTTTCTTT. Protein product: CASSPGQGRGEAFF. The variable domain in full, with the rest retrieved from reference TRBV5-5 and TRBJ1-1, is DAGVTQSPTHLIKTRGQQVTLRCSPISGHKSVSWYQQVLGQGPQFIFQYYEKEERGRGNFPDRFSARQFPNYSSELNVNALLLGDSALYLCASSPGQGRGEAFFGQGTRLTVV.